This T cell receptor beta chain came from a study of response to subunit inactivated influenza vaccine. Each CDR3 protein gets one entry after TCRdb re-called the RT-PCR reads with MiXCR. Seen here are hundreds of thousands of distinct CDR3 sequences, less than 8% observed once, and the top ten hold 10% to 15%. The CDR3 consists of 15 residues. V dropped 8 bases and J dropped 2; count of bases not matched to a gene: 10. In germline, CDR1 is MRHNA, CDR2 SNTAGT. V and J are TRBV6-4 and TRBJ2-5, with 8 bases aligning to TRBD1. This material consisted of PBMCs from blood, taken roughly 24 months after vaccination. The clonotype was recovered from a man aged 50-75 years who received an inactivated influenza vaccine. Written as DNA, the CDR3 is TGTGCCAGCGGCGACAGGGGACCCGGACAAGAGACCCAGTACTTC. Amino acids: CASGDRGPGQETQYF.